Below, 2 T cell receptor beta chains from the same sample are listed, as sequenced in a study of T cell responses to AZD1222 COVID-19 vaccine. Some clones are missing from TCRdb's copy, which holds only in-frame ones; the method was immunoSEQ multiplex PCR. This repertoire shows 150,000 or so clones, 80% to 90% found once; its top ten account for 2.5% to 3%. This sample comprised peripheral blood, obtained on day 0 of AZD1222 vaccination. These receptor sequences come from an adult in good health.

The V call is TRBV27, the J call TRBJ1-6; unclear D gene. The CDR3 extends over 15 amino acids. V was shortened by 0 bases and J by 7 bases, with 10 bases between the two germline ends. The germline V gene encodes CDR1 MNHEY and CDR2 SMNVEV (reference sequence). CDR3 DNA sequence: TGTGCCAGCAGTTTATCGAACGGCAGGAATTCACCCCTCCACTTT. Translating gives CASSLSNGRNSPLHF.

The gene calls are TRBV29-1 and TRBJ2-7, with D hard to call. CDR1 SQVTM and CDR2 ANQGSEA come from the germline V gene. The CDR3 loop spans 11 amino acids. The V gene lost 7 bases and the J gene lost 4 bases, with 11 bases spanning the gap. CDR3 coding DNA: TGCAGCGCCCAGGAATGGTACGAGCAGTACTTC. Its protein is CSAQEWYEQYF.